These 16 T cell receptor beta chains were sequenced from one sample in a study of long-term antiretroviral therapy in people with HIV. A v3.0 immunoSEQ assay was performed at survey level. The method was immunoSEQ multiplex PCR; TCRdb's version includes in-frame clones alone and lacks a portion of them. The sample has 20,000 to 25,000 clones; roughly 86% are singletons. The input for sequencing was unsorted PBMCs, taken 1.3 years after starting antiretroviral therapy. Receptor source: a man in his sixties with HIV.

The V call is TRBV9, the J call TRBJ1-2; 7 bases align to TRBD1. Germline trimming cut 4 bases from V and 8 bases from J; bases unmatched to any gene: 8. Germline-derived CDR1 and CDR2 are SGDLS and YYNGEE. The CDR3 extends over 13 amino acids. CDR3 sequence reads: CASSLDRAQGYTF. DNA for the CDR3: TGTGCCAGCAGCCTTGACAGGGCGCAGGGCTACACCTTC. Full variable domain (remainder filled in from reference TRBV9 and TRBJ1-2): DSGVTQTPKHLITATGQRVTLRCSPRSGDLSVYWYQQSLDQGLQFLIQYYNGEERAKGNILERFSAQQFPDLHSELNLSSLELGDSALYFCASSLDRAQGYTFGSGTRLTVV.

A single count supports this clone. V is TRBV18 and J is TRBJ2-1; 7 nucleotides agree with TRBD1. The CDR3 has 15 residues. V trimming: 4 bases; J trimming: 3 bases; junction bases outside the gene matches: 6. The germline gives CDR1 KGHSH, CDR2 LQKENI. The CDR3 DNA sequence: TGTGCCAGCTCACTCGGACAGGCGTACTACAATGAGCAGTTCTTC. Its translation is CASSLGQAYYNEQFF.

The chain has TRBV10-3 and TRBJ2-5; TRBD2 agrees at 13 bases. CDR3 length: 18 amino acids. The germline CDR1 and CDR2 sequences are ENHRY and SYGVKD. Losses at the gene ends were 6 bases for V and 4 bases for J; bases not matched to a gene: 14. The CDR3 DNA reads TGTGCCATCAGCGAACATATTCGACTAGCGGGGGGTTCAGAGACCCAGTACTTC. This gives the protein CAISEHIRLAGGSETQYF.

CDR3 region: CASSERAGNSYGYTF. The CDR3 coding sequence is TGTGCCAGCAGTGAACGGGCAGGCAACTCCTATGGCTACACCTTC. The chain carries TRBV6-1 and TRBJ1-2, with no clear D. The CDR3 totals 15 residues. CDR1 and CDR2 (germline): MNHNS, SASEGT. Trimming pared 2 bases from V and 4 bases from J, leaving 14 bases between.

The CDR3 reads CASSLSAGEWPLHF. The CDR3, as DNA: TGTGCCAGCAGTTTATCTGCAGGAGAGTGGCCCCTCCACTTT. The chain combines TRBV27 with TRBJ1-6; D is uncertain. The V and J ends lost 0 bases and 13 bases respectively, with 13 bases between them. In germline, CDR1 is MNHEY, CDR2 SMNVEV (reference sequence). The CDR3 sequence is 14 residues long.

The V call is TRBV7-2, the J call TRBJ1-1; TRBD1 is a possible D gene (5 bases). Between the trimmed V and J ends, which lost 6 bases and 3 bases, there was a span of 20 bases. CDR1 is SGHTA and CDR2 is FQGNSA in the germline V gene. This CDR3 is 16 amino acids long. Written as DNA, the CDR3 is TGTGCCAGCAGTTTCGGCGGCTGGGGGTTGGACACTGAAGCTTTCTTT. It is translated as CASSFGGWGLDTEAFF. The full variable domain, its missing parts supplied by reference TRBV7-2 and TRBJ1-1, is GAGVSQSPSNKVTEKGKDVELRCDPISGHTALYWYRQSLGQGLEFLIYFQGNSAPDKSGLPSDRFSAERTGGSVSTLTIQRTQQEDSAVYLCASSFGGWGLDTEAFFGQGTRLTVV.

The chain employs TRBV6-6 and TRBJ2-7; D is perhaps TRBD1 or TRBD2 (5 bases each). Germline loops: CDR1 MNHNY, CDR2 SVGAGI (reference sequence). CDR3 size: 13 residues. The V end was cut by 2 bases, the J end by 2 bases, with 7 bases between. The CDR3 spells CASSYGGTYEQYF. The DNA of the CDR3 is TGTGCCAGCAGTTACGGGGGAACCTACGAGCAGTACTTC.

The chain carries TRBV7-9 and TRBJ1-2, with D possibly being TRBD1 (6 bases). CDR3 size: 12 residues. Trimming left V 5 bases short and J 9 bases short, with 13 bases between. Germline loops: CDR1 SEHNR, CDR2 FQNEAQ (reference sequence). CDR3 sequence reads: CASSRYRESYTF. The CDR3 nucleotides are TGTGCCAGCAGCCGCTACAGGGAAAGCTACACCTTC.

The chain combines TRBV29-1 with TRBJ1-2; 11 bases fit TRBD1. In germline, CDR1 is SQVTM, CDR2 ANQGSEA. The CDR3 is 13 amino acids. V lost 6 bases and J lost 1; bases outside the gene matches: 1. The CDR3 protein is CSVGQGVNYGYTF. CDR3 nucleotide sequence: TGCAGCGTGGGACAGGGGGTTAACTATGGCTACACCTTC. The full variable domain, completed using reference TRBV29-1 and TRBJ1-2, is SAVISQKPSRDICQRGTSLTIQCQVDSQVTMMFWYRQQPGQSLTLIATANQGSEATYESGFVIDKFPISRPNLTFSTLTVSNMSPEDSSIYLCSVGQGVNYGYTFGSGTRLTVV.

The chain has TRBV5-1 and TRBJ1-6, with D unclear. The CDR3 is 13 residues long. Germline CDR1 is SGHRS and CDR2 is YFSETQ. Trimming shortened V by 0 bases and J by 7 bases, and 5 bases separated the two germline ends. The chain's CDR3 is CASSLAENSPLHF. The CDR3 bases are TGCGCCAGCAGCTTGGCCGAGAATTCACCCCTCCACTTT.

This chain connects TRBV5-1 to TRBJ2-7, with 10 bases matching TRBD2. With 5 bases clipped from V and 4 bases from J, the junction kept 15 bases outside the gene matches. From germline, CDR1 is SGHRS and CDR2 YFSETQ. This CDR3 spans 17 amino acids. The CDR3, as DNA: TGCGCCAGCAGTAGGTCTAGCGGGAGTAATAATAGGTACGAGCAGTACTTC. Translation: CASSRSSGSNNRYEQYF. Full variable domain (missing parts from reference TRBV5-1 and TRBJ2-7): KAGVTQTPRYLIKTRGQQVTLSCSPISGHRSVSWYQQTPGQGLQFLFEYFSETQRNKGNFPGRFSGRQFSNSRSEMNVSTLELGDSALYLCASSRSSGSNNRYEQYFGPGTRLTVT.

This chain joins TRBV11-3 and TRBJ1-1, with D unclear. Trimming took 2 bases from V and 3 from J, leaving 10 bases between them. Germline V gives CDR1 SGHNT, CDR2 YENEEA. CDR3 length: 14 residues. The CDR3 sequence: CASSLSTSHTEAFF. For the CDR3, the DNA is TGTGCCAGCAGCTTAAGTACGAGCCACACTGAAGCTTTCTTT.

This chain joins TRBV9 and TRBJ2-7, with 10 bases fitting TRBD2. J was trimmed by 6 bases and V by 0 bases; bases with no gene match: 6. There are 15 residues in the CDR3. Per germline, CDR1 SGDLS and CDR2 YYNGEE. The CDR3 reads CASSVGGSGRPEQYF. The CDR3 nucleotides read TGTGCCAGCAGCGTAGGAGGTAGCGGGAGGCCCGAGCAGTACTTC.

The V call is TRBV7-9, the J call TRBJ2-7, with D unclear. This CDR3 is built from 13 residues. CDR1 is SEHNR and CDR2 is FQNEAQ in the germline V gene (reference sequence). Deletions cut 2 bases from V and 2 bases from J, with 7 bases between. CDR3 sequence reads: CASSLTLPYEQYF. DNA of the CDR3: TGTGCCAGCAGCTTAACACTACCCTACGAGCAGTACTTC.

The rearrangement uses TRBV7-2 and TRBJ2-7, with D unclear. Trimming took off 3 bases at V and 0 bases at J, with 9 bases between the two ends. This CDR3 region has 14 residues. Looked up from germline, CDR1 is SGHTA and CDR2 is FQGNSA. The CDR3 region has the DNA TGTGCCAGCAGCTTCGGCCCGGCCTCCTACGAGCAGTACTTC. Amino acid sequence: CASSFGPASYEQYF.

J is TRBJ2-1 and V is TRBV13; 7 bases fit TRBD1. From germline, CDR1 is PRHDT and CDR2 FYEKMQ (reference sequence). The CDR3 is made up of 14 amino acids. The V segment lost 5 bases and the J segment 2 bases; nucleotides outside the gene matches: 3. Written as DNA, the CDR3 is TGTGCCAGCAGCCCGAGGGGGCCCTACAATGAGCAGTTCTTC. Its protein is CASSPRGPYNEQFF.